A selection of T cell receptor beta chains follows, all from one sample in a study of CD8+CD57+ T cells in acquired aplastic anemia. One entry per CDR3 protein results from TCRdb running MiXCR on the reads. The profile shows 150,000 to 160,000 distinct CDR3 sequences, roughly half of them singletons. The specimen sequenced was sorted CD4+, CD8+, or CD8+CD57+ T cells (not recorded which) from PBMCs. The receptors originated from a human donor with aplastic anemia. The CDR3 runs from the conserved cysteine through the conserved F or W. The order of the fields is V gene, clone size, J gene, D gene, CDR3 protein, CDR3 DNA. The D gene is left open where the match is weak. Size is stated for part of the rows, as once, few or many counts, or as a class when the clone is expanded.

TRBV29-1,many,TRBJ1-4,TRBD1,CSVRTGVNEKLFF,TGCAGCGTCCGGACAGGGGTTAATGAAAAACTGTTTTTT
TRBV29-1,NA,TRBJ2-1,TRBD2,CSVVGTSGGNYNEQFF,TGCAGCGTTGTTGGGACTAGCGGGGGCAATTACAATGAGCAGTTCTTC
TRBV11-2,many,TRBJ2-7,TRBD1,CASTPRGQGRQRYTYEQYF,TGTGCCAGCACCCCTCGGGGACAGGGGCGTCAGAGGTACACCTACGAGCAGTACTTC
TRBV12-3/TRBV12-4,many,TRBJ2-2,TRBD1,CASAAQGYTGELFF,TGTGCCAGCGCAGCACAGGGGTACACCGGGGAGCTGTTTTTT
TRBV10-3,NA,TRBJ1-2,TRBD1,CAISESAGGTNYGYTF,TGTGCCATCAGTGAGTCGGCAGGGGGAACTAACTATGGCTACACCTTC
TRBV4-2,few,TRBJ2-7,NA,CASSQAIGPVEEQYF,TGTGCCAGCAGCCAAGCAATTGGACCGGTCGAAGAGCAGTACTTC
TRBV19,NA,TRBJ1-1,NA,CASSIETGSFTEAFF,TGTGCCAGTAGTATCGAGACTGGGTCGTTCACTGAAGCTTTCTTT
TRBV6-5,many,TRBJ2-3,TRBD2,CASSYGRGSADTQYF,TGTGCCAGCAGTTACGGGCGGGGGAGCGCAGATACGCAGTATTTT
TRBV7-6,NA,TRBJ2-5,TRBD1,CASSYGTVRETQYF,TGTGCCAGCAGTTACGGGACAGTCCGGGAGACCCAGTACTTC
TRBV5-6,NA,TRBJ1-2,NA,CASSVPEMGYGYTF,TGTGCCAGCAGCGTACCGGAAATGGGCTATGGCTACACCTTC
TRBV12-3/TRBV12-4,once,TRBJ2-5,TRBD2,CASSLLGGQETQYF,TGTGCCAGCAGTTTACTCGGGGGGCAAGAGACCCAGTACTTC
TRBV24-1,NA,TRBJ2-1,NA,CATSDPLGLFTEQFF,TGTGCCACCAGTGACCCCCTCGGACTATTCACTGAGCAGTTCTTC
TRBV6-1,many,TRBJ2-2,NA,CASWEAGELFF,TGTGCCAGCTGGGAGGCCGGGGAGCTGTTTTTT
TRBV4-1,NA,TRBJ1-2,NA,CASSQERSGVPYYGYTF,TGCGCCAGCAGCCAAGAACGGTCAGGGGTCCCCTACTATGGCTACACCTTC
TRBV24-1,NA,TRBJ1-2,TRBD1,CATSLTGGNYGYTF,TGTGCCACCAGTCTAACAGGGGGCAACTATGGCTACACCTTC
TRBV6-4,NA,TRBJ1-1,TRBD1,CASSATGRGAFF,TGTGCCAGCAGTGCGACAGGGAGGGGAGCCTTCTTT
TRBV7-8,NA,TRBJ1-6,NA,CASSFSGSPLHF,TGTGCCAGCAGCTTCTCAGGTTCACCCCTCCACTTT
TRBV2,NA,TRBJ2-7,NA,CASSGYGVTYTYEQYF,TGTGCCAGCAGTGGTTATGGCGTCACCTATACCTACGAGCAGTACTTC
TRBV7-9,few,TRBJ1-2,NA,CASSLGGGGYTF,TGTGCCAGCAGCTTAGGAGGGGGAGGCTACACCTTC
TRBV24-1,NA,TRBJ2-3,TRBD1,CATSDGTGRDTDTQYF,TGTGCCACCAGTGACGGGACAGGGAGGGACACAGATACGCAGTATTTT
TRBV7-3,NA,TRBJ2-7,NA,CASSLIGGSDYEQYF,TGTGCCAGCAGCTTAATCGGAGGGTCAGACTACGAGCAGTACTTC
TRBV29-1,NA,TRBJ2-1,NA,CSVESAPYNEQFF,TGCAGCGTTGAATCTGCACCCTACAATGAGCAGTTCTTC
TRBV7-3,NA,TRBJ1-1,NA,CASSPTASTEAFF,TGTGCCAGCAGCCCGACGGCGAGCACTGAAGCTTTCTTT
TRBV11-1,few,TRBJ2-1,TRBD2,CASNENEEGGNEQFF,TGTGCCAGCAACGAAAACGAAGAGGGAGGGAATGAGCAGTTCTTC
TRBV20-1,NA,TRBJ1-6,NA,CSANLGARDSPLHF,TGCAGTGCTAACCTGGGGGCGAGGGATTCACCCCTCCACTTT
TRBV27,NA,TRBJ1-1,NA,CASSLTGYARGTEAFF,TGTGCCAGCAGTTTAACAGGGTACGCTCGTGGCACTGAAGCTTTCTTT
TRBV2,NA,TRBJ1-5,NA,CASSEEAGMIGGQPQHF,TGTGCCAGCAGTGAAGAGGCAGGGATGATAGGGGGTCAGCCCCAGCATTTT